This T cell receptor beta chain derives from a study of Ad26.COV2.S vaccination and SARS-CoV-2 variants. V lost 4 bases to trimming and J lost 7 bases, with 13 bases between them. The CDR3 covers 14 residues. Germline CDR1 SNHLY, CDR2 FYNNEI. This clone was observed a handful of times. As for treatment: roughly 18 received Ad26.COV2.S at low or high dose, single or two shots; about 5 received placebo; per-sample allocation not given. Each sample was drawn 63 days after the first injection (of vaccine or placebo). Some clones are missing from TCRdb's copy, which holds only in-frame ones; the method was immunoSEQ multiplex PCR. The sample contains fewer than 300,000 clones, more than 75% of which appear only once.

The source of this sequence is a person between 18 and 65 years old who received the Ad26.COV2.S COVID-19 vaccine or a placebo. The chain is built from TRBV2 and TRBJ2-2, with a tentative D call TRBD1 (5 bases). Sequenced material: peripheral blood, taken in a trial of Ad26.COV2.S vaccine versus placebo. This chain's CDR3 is CASSVQGFIGELFF. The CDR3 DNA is TGTGCCAGCAGTGTCCAGGGCTTCATCGGGGAGCTGTTTTTT.